Below are 8 T cell receptor beta chains sequenced from a single sample in a study of control samples from healthy donors and cancer patients. Produced via immunoSEQ multiplex PCR; TCRdb's table is partial and in-frame only. In the table there are roughly 130,000 clones, 88% of which are singletons. Sample: blood. Receptor source: a man aged 50 to 60 in good health.

The chain links TRBV5-5 to TRBJ1-5, with a tentative D call TRBD1 (5 bases). The germline gives CDR1 SGHKS, CDR2 YYEKEE (reference sequence). Trimming left V 2 bases short and J 2 bases short, with 11 bases between. The CDR3 has 15 residues. As DNA, the CDR3 is TGTGCCAGCAGCTTCGGGACTTCTGGCAATCAGCCCCAGCATTTT. This encodes CASSFGTSGNQPQHF. Full variable domain (remainder filled in from reference TRBV5-5 and TRBJ1-5): DAGVTQSPTHLIKTRGQQVTLRCSPISGHKSVSWYQQVLGQGPQFIFQYYEKEERGRGNFPDRFSARQFPNYSSELNVNALLLGDSALYLCASSFGTSGNQPQHFGDGTRLSIL.

The rearrangement links TRBV5-1 to TRBJ1-2; 9 bases line up with TRBD1. V lost 3 bases, J lost 4 bases, and 7 bases stayed unmatched. CDR3 length: 15 residues. CDR1 SGHRS and CDR2 YFSETQ come from the germline V gene. As DNA, the CDR3 is TGCGCCAGCAGCTGGGGGACAGGGCCGCGCTATGGCTACACCTTC. It codes for CASSWGTGPRYGYTF.

V is TRBV24-1 and J is TRBJ2-5; TRBD1 or TRBD2 may be the D gene (5 bases each). The CDR3 runs 14 residues. Germline-derived CDR1 and CDR2 are KGHDR and SFDVKD. V lost 3 bases to trimming and J lost 6 bases, with 13 bases between them. The CDR3 coding sequence is TGTGCCACCAGTGATACCGGGACCAGAAAGACCCAGTACTTC. Protein product: CATSDTGTRKTQYF.

The chain carries TRBV18 and TRBJ2-3; D is unresolved. This CDR3 is 13 amino acids long. Between the trimmed V and J ends, which lost 3 bases and 4 bases, there was a span of 8 bases. Per the germline V gene, CDR1 is KGHSH and CDR2 is LQKENI. The CDR3 bases are TGTGCCAGCTCACCCCCGGGCTCAGATACGCAGTATTTT. Translating gives CASSPPGSDTQYF.

The V gene is TRBV24-1, the J gene TRBJ1-2; no firm D call. Germline V CDR1 and CDR2: KGHDR, SFDVKD. The CDR3 covers 13 residues. V lost 3 bases and J 4 bases, leaving 8 bases between the germline ends. The CDR3 bases are TGTGCCACCAGTGATATACACGCCTATGGCTACACCTTC. It specifies CATSDIHAYGYTF.

The genes are TRBV30 and TRBJ2-5; D is perhaps TRBD1 (6 bases). Per the germline V gene, CDR1 is GTSNPN and CDR2 is SVGIG (reference sequence). V lost 2 bases and J lost 2, with 18 bases in between. The CDR3 spans 16 residues. The chain's CDR3 is CAWSTILGQIQETQYF. The CDR3 nucleotides read TGTGCCTGGAGTACAATACTTGGACAGATACAAGAGACCCAGTACTTC.

A note on this clone: This specimen includes other DNA sequences encoding the same CDR3. The rearrangement links TRBV5-1 to TRBJ2-1, with a possible D match to TRBD1 (5 bases). Between the trimmed V and J ends, which lost 2 bases and 0 bases, there was a span of 12 bases. This CDR3 comprises 16 residues. Per germline, CDR1 SGHRS and CDR2 YFSETQ. This CDR3 reads CASSFLNRSSYNEQFF. The CDR3 nucleotides are TGCGCCAGCAGCTTCCTAAACAGGAGCTCCTACAATGAGCAGTTCTTC.

This sequence joins TRBV7-7 and TRBJ2-2; 8 nucleotides match TRBD1. The CDR3 has 15 amino acids. The V gene's germline CDR1 is SSHAT and CDR2 FNYEAQ (reference sequence). Losses at the gene ends were 1 base for V and 7 bases for J; bases not matched to a gene: 5. The CDR3 nucleotides are TGTGCCAGCAGCTTAGGAGGGACAGGTGTCGGGGAGCTGTTTTTT. The encoded protein is CASSLGGTGVGELFF.